This T cell receptor (beta chain) was obtained from a study of cytomegalovirus exposure and HLA in healthy donors. General study findings and limits: In an earlier analysis, about 87% or about 30%: the productive usage of most TCR beta V segments. Sequence variants that were highly shared formed a cluster that was likely a sequencing artifact.

The CDR3 length is 16 residues. The germline gives CDR1 LNHDA, CDR2 SQIVND (reference sequence). Trimming removed 7 bases at V and 5 bases at J, with 20 bases between. A word on this clone: The antigen remains unidentified.

Vbeta (60) and Jbeta (13) primers were used in the PCR. Clones were sequenced by immunoSEQ multiplex PCR, and TCRdb holds only the in-frame ones, with some missing. The table records about 120,000 clones, around four fifths of them present only once. V usage is TRBV19 and J usage is TRBJ2-2; TRBD1 might be the D (6 bases). Sequenced input: PBMCs. The clonotype was recovered from a man aged 40-49 years in good health and CMV-seronegative. CDR3 DNA sequence: TGTGCCAGTACCAATGGAGACAGAAGGGGGACCGGGGAGCTGTTTTTT. Translating it yields CASTNGDRRGTGELFF.